The TCR beta chain described here comes from a study of PD-L1 blockade in urothelial cancer. The overall study: Chemotherapy regimens numbering 0 to 3 had been given to patients.

The germline V gene encodes CDR1 SQVTM and CDR2 ANQGSEA. The CDR3 is 13 residues long. Trimming cost V 5 bases and J 0 bases, with 8 bases left between them. This clone was observed a few times. Profiled with immunoSEQ multiplex PCR; TCRdb holds only in-frame clones, not every one. This repertoire shows about 45,000 clones, around 82% found once; its top ten account for around 14%. Noted time point: peripheral blood 6 weeks after treatment start. Sampling of each patient yielded between 1 and 8 specimens, collected pretreatment and on-treatment. The sequence was collected from a man aged 55 to 69 with urothelial cancer. The gene calls are TRBV29-1 and TRBJ1-3; D might be TRBD1 (5 bases). The source material was PBMCs, sampled around atezolizumab (anti-PD-L1) treatment. CDR3 coding DNA: TGCAGCGTTTCAGGGAACTCTGGAAACACCATATATTTT. It translates to CSVSGNSGNTIYF.